Here is one T cell receptor (beta chain) with its context. Trimming took 6 bases from V and 7 from J; bases not matched to a gene: 5. The CDR3 is 14 residues long. Germline-derived CDR1 and CDR2 are MDHEN and SYDVKM. The record originates from a study of blood T cell repertoires in COVID-19. About the research overall: Both acute and convalescent COVID-19 samples were obtained from the United States, Italy and Spain. PBMCs, B-cell-depleted T cells, or T cells were the source of the cDNA or gDNA that made up the material.

In the authors' methods: Reference gene primer amplification gave estimated nucleated cell counts. The data were produced by immunoSEQ multiplex PCR, yet TCRdb's version contains in-frame clones alone and is incomplete. V, J and clone size reflect that table, while D and trimming were determined from the DNA. Among 75,000 to 100,000 clones listed, 75% to 85% were seen once. The sample comprised peripheral blood. The V call is TRBV28, the J call TRBJ1-4; 10 nucleotides agree with TRBD1. The clonotype originates from a woman of 80 years or more with acute or convalescent COVID-19. This CDR3 reads CASRTGGGFEKLFF. As DNA, the CDR3 is TGTGCCAGCAGGACAGGGGGCGGTTTTGAAAAACTGTTTTTT.